A single sample is the source of the 20 T cell receptor beta chains below, sequenced in a study of OX40 agonist ivuxolimab in advanced cancers. Library creation used the immunoSEQ multiplex PCR assay. Sourced from immuneACCESS, this table was stored by TCRdb with only in-frame sequences that have V and J called. A share of the clones is absent; for the studies checked, an unresolved V gene accounts for under half, and the remainder has no known explanation. The sample data list some 50,000 clones, and around 94% of these were observed just once. The ten largest clones represent 11% of the sample. The source material was CD4+ or CD8+ T cells sorted from blood, sampled in a trial of the OX40 agonist ivuxolimab. Receptors were obtained from an adult with an advanced solid tumor such as melanoma, head and neck, liver or kidney cancer.

The sample holds one count of this clone. This CDR3 reads CASSVYGGEGGYTF. The CDR3 DNA reads as TGTGCCAGCAGCGTATATGGAGGGGAGGGTGGCTACACCTTC. This sequence joins TRBV9 and TRBJ1-2, with D possibly matching TRBD1 (5 bases). The CDR3 loop spans 14 amino acids. Germline V gene sequence: CDR1 SGDLS, CDR2 YYNGEE. V lost 1 base and J 7 bases, leaving 14 bases between the germline ends.

V is TRBV5-1 and J is TRBJ2-1; unclear D gene. The CDR3 is made up of 11 amino acids. V was pared by 0 bases and J by 9 bases, with 4 bases between. Germline lookup yields CDR1 SGHRS and CDR2 YFSETQ. The CDR3: CASSLVGEQFF. In nucleotides, the CDR3 is TGCGCCAGCAGCTTGGTAGGTGAGCAGTTCTTC.

The genes are TRBV5-4 and TRBJ2-7; D is unclear. Germline loops: CDR1 SGHNT, CDR2 YYREEE (reference sequence). Trimming shortened V by 0 bases and J by 6 bases, and 7 bases separated the two germline ends. This CDR3 has 12 residues. CDR3 amino acids: CASSLERSEQYF. In DNA form, the CDR3 reads TGTGCCAGCAGCTTGGAGAGGTCCGAGCAGTACTTC.

The chain recombines TRBV4-3 with TRBJ1-2; perhaps TRBD1 as D (5 bases). Looked up from germline, CDR1 is LGHNA and CDR2 is YSLEER. V was clipped by 0 bases and J by 7 bases, with 18 bases between them. This CDR3 has 16 amino acids. CDR3 in amino acids: CASSQDSRGLSRGYTF. CDR3 nucleotide sequence: TGCGCCAGCAGCCAAGATTCAAGGGGTCTATCGCGTGGCTACACCTTC.

The V and J genes are TRBV29-1 and TRBJ2-7; 10 bases match TRBD1. Germline V CDR1 and CDR2: SQVTM, ANQGSEA. This CDR3 is built from 15 residues. V gave up 4 bases and J gave up 5 bases; unmatched junction bases: 11. CDR3 nucleotides: TGCAGCGTTGTTGGTTACGGACAGGGGGTCCACGAGCAGTACTTC. It codes for CSVVGYGQGVHEQYF.

V usage is TRBV6-5 and J usage is TRBJ2-7; 8 bases fit TRBD2. The CDR3 length is 16 residues. Trimming removed 4 bases from V and 2 bases from J; junction bases left unmatched: 10. Germline CDR1 is MNHEY and CDR2 is SVGAGI. In DNA form, the CDR3 reads TGTGCCAGCAGTTTAGACCGTACTAGCGGTACCTACGAGCAGTACTTC. Translation: CASSLDRTSGTYEQYF.

The chain employs TRBV28 and TRBJ2-1, with TRBD1 matching over 10 bases. Trimming at V came to 11 bases and at J to 8 bases, leaving 3 bases not matched to a gene. The CDR3 loop spans 11 amino acids. CDR1 and CDR2 from the germline V gene are MDHEN and SYDVKM. CDR3 bases: TGTGCCGAAGGACAGGGGGATGAGCAGTTCTTC. This codes for CAEGQGDEQFF.

The V call is TRBV19, the J call TRBJ2-7; D is unclear. With 3 bases removed from V and 0 bases from J, the gap between germline ends came to 9 bases. The CDR3 covers 14 residues. Germline lookup yields CDR1 LNHDA and CDR2 SQIVND (reference sequence). Written as DNA, the CDR3 is TGTGCCAGTAGTATTGGTTACGGCTCCTACGAGCAGTACTTC. Its translation is CASSIGYGSYEQYF.

V and J are TRBV5-6 and TRBJ2-7; 9 bases are shared with TRBD1. The germline gives CDR1 SGHDT, CDR2 YYEEEE. This CDR3 is built from 16 residues. After removal of 4 bases from V and 3 bases from J, the junction contained 11 bases not matched to a gene. The CDR3 nucleotides are TGTGCCAGCAGCCGAGAAGGACAGGGGCTAAACTACGAGCAGTACTTC. It specifies CASSREGQGLNYEQYF.

The chain carries TRBV30 and TRBJ2-5; D is unclear. The better agreement between TRBJ2-7 and the DNA end casts doubt on the J call. The CDR3 extends over 13 amino acids. Germline loops: CDR1 GTSNPN, CDR2 SVGIG (reference sequence). The CDR3 DNA sequence: TGTGCCTGGAGTTCTTCATCGACCTACGAGCAGTACTTC. Translation gives CAWSSSSTYEQYF.

This chain joins TRBV6-5 and TRBJ2-2; D uncertain. The V end was cut by 0 bases, the J end by 6 bases, with 5 bases between. The CDR3 has 13 amino acids. The germline CDR1 and CDR2 sequences are MNHEY and SVGAGI. Here the CDR3 DNA reads TGTGCCAGCAGTTACTCGGGGTCCGGGGAGCTGTTTTTT. This translates into CASSYSGSGELFF.

The chain is built from TRBV11-3 and TRBJ2-2, with 11 bases matching TRBD2. CDR1 and CDR2 from the germline V gene are SGHNT and YENEEA. The length of the CDR3 is 18 residues. V was clipped by 5 bases and J by 1 base; unmatched bases: 9. CDR3 in amino acids: CASSAGALAGVNTGELFF. The DNA of the CDR3 is TGTGCCAGCAGCGCCGGGGCACTAGCGGGAGTGAACACCGGGGAGCTGTTTTTT.

The chain links TRBV28 to TRBJ2-2; 8 positions match TRBD1. The germline CDR1 and CDR2 sequences are MDHEN and SYDVKM. Unmatched junction bases numbered 13, after V lost 8 bases and J lost 2 bases. CDR3 length: 17 amino acids. The CDR3 sequence is CASLNAGQGLNTGELFF. CDR3 in DNA: TGTGCCAGCCTGAACGCAGGACAGGGTCTAAACACCGGGGAGCTGTTTTTT.

This clone appeared a single time. J is TRBJ2-5 and V is TRBV11-2; D unresolved. The J call is in doubt because the DNA end fits TRBJ2-7 better. This CDR3 has 12 residues. Germline values: CDR1 SGHAT, CDR2 FQNNGV. CDR3 nucleotides: TGTGCCAGCAGGGGTGAAGGATACGAGCAGTACTTC. It codes for CASRGEGYEQYF.

The rearrangement uses TRBV30 and TRBJ1-1; D ambiguous. This CDR3 region has 13 residues. Trimming took 4 bases from V and 0 from J, leaving 9 bases between them. Germline CDR1 GTSNPN, CDR2 SVGIG (reference sequence). The CDR3 sequence: CAWTTDMNTEAFF. As DNA, the CDR3 is TGTGCCTGGACAACAGACATGAACACTGAAGCTTTCTTT.

The chain recombines TRBV7-2 with TRBJ2-7; no firm D call. Trimming cost V 0 bases and J 4 bases, with 7 bases left between them. CDR1 is SGHTA and CDR2 is FQGNSA in the germline V gene. The CDR3 is 13 amino acids. The chain's CDR3 is CASSLAYAYEQYF. The CDR3 bases are TGTGCCAGCAGCTTAGCTTACGCTTACGAGCAGTACTTC.

The CDR3: CASTESREEINTIYF. The CDR3 DNA reads as TGTGCCAGCACCGAGTCGAGGGAAGAGATAAACACCATATATTTT. The chain joins TRBV28 to TRBJ1-3, with unresolved D. V gave up 7 bases and J gave up 6 bases, with 19 bases separating them. The germline gives CDR1 MDHEN, CDR2 SYDVKM. The CDR3 is 15 residues long.

V gene TRBV29-1 combines with J gene TRBJ1-3; 7 positions match TRBD1. This CDR3 has 15 residues. V was clipped by 6 bases and J by 0 bases; unmatched bases: 8. The germline V gene has CDR1 SQVTM and CDR2 ANQGSEA. The CDR3 here is CSVQPDRVSGNTIYF. For the CDR3, the DNA is TGCAGCGTCCAACCTGACAGGGTCTCTGGAAACACCATATATTTT.

This chain joins TRBV18 and TRBJ2-1; D may be TRBD1 or TRBD2 (7 bases each). Germline V gene data show CDR1 as KGHSH and CDR2 as LQKENI. Trimming cost V 4 bases and J 5 bases, with 24 bases left between them. This CDR3 spans 18 amino acids. The CDR3 reads CASSQTGIRGATDNEQFF. The DNA of the CDR3 is TGTGCCAGCTCACAGACAGGGATTCGGGGGGCCACGGACAATGAGCAGTTCTTC.

This sequence joins TRBV29-1 and TRBJ2-1; tentative D call: TRBD2 (6 bases). V lost 1 base, J lost 3 bases, and 10 bases lay in between. The CDR3 consists of 14 residues. The V gene's germline CDR1 is SQVTM and CDR2 ANQGSEA. The CDR3 loop is CSVEGGEYYNEQFF. For the CDR3, the DNA is TGCAGCGTTGAAGGGGGGGAATACTACAATGAGCAGTTCTTC.